This entry lists 26 T cell receptor beta chains sequenced from one sample in a study of somatic mutations in cytotoxic T cells in rheumatoid arthritis. TCRdb's table, derived via immunoSEQ multiplex PCR, lists solely in-frame clones and lacks some. The table records 20,000 to 25,000 clones, about 82% of them present only once. What was sequenced was CD8+ T cells sorted from blood. All receptors come from an adult with rheumatoid arthritis.

This chain uses TRBV4-3 with TRBJ1-1, with D uncertain. Germline V gene data show CDR1 as LGHNA and CDR2 as YSLEER. The CDR3 covers 13 residues. V was cut by 1 base and J by 9 bases, with 12 bases left in between. The CDR3 is CASSQGLEHQAFF. Here the CDR3 DNA reads TGCGCCAGCAGCCAAGGATTAGAACACCAAGCTTTCTTT.

Judged by abundance, this clone is medium-sized. The DNA for the CDR3 is TGTGCCAGCAGTTACCTAGCGGGGGGCGTAAATGAGCAGTTCTTC. Translated: CASSYLAGGVNEQFF. The V and J genes are TRBV6-5 and TRBJ2-1, with 11 bases identical to TRBD2. This CDR3 is 15 amino acids long. The V and J ends lost 2 bases and 7 bases, in that order; junction bases with no gene match: 4. Germline-derived CDR1 and CDR2 are MNHEY and SVGAGI.

V is TRBV7-9 and J is TRBJ2-3; 7 bases align to TRBD2. There are 17 residues in the CDR3. Germline loops: CDR1 SEHNR, CDR2 FQNEAQ (reference sequence). V dropped 0 bases and J dropped 0; count of bases not matched to a gene: 6. CDR3 region: CASSLASSSGSTDTQYF. DNA for the CDR3: TGTGCCAGCAGCTTAGCGTCCTCTAGCGGTAGCACAGATACGCAGTATTTT.

The chain couples TRBV9 to TRBJ2-1; TRBD1 aligns across 8 bases. V shed 0 bases, J shed 7 bases, and the junction held 9 bases outside the gene matches. CDR3 length: 16 residues. Per the germline V gene, CDR1 is SGDLS and CDR2 is YYNGEE. The CDR3 reads CASSVEDRVLGNEQFF. In nucleotides, the CDR3 is TGTGCCAGCAGCGTAGAGGACAGGGTCTTGGGTAATGAGCAGTTCTTC.

V is TRBV7-2 and J is TRBJ1-1, with D hard to call. This CDR3 is 12 amino acids long. The ends were cut back, 3 bases at V and 5 bases at J, with 7 bases in the middle. Germline CDR1 is SGHTA and CDR2 is FQGNSA. CDR3 nucleotide sequence: TGTGCCAGCAGCTTCTCGGGGACTGAAGCTTTCTTT. It specifies CASSFSGTEAFF.

The V gene is TRBV7-9, the J gene TRBJ2-2, with a weak D call TRBD2 (5 bases). V was pared by 10 bases and J by 2 bases, with 8 bases between. The CDR3 covers 12 residues. Looked up from germline, CDR1 is SEHNR and CDR2 is FQNEAQ (reference sequence). The CDR3: CATEVNTGELFF. CDR3 in DNA: TGTGCCACGGAGGTCAACACCGGGGAGCTGTTTTTT.

The chain couples TRBV5-1 to TRBJ2-6; no reliable D call. The CDR3 spans 15 residues. From germline, CDR1 is SGHRS and CDR2 YFSETQ. V shed 2 bases and J shed 3 bases, with 9 bases lying between them. CDR3 coding DNA: TGCGCCAGCAGCTTAGTAGGAAATGGGGCCAACGTCCTGACTTTC. The encoded protein is CASSLVGNGANVLTF.

The CDR3 reads CAISGVLGEDGYTF. The CDR3 DNA reads as TGTGCCATCAGTGGTGTGTTGGGGGAGGATGGCTACACCTTC. V usage is TRBV10-3 and J usage is TRBJ1-2, with a tentative D call TRBD1 (5 bases). Germline V CDR1 and CDR2: ENHRY, SYGVKD. V shed 4 bases and J shed 6 bases, with 15 bases lying between them. The CDR3 is made up of 14 amino acids.

This clone was observed once. The gene calls are TRBV7-9 and TRBJ1-2; 8 positions match TRBD1. After removal of 4 bases from V and 12 bases from J, the junction contained 7 bases not matched to a gene. The CDR3 runs 12 residues. Germline CDR1 SEHNR, CDR2 FQNEAQ (reference sequence). DNA for the CDR3: TGTGCCAGCAGCTCCGACAGGGGAGGTAACACCTTC. As protein: CASSSDRGGNTF.

The chain uses TRBV5-1 and TRBJ1-1; D uncertain. V shed 0 bases and J shed 5 bases, with 11 bases lying between them. This CDR3 is 14 amino acids long. CDR1 and CDR2 from the germline V gene are SGHRS and YFSETQ. CDR3 protein: CASSLDIPGTEAFF. CDR3 coding DNA: TGCGCCAGCAGCTTGGACATCCCGGGGACTGAAGCTTTCTTT.

This chain uses TRBV6-5 with TRBJ1-1; no clear D. The V gene's germline CDR1 is MNHEY and CDR2 SVGAGI. Trimming removed 6 bases at V and 6 bases at J, with 8 bases between. The CDR3 runs 11 residues. In DNA form, the CDR3 reads TGTGCCAGCAGCACAGACGCTGAAGCTTTCTTT. It is translated as CASSTDAEAFF.

This chain connects TRBV5-1 to TRBJ2-1; D ambiguous. V was clipped by 3 bases and J by 6 bases, with 4 bases between them. This CDR3 contains 11 residues. Germline loops: CDR1 SGHRS, CDR2 YFSETQ. CDR3 sequence: CASSSPNEQFF. The DNA for the CDR3 is TGCGCCAGCAGCTCCCCCAATGAGCAGTTCTTC.

The gene calls are TRBV6-5 and TRBJ1-1, with 7 bases fitting TRBD1. The junction had 6 bases not matched to a gene; V was cut back by 2 bases and J by 0 bases. The germline V gene encodes CDR1 MNHEY and CDR2 SVGAGI. This CDR3 is 16 amino acids long. CDR3: CASSYAPGGMNTEAFF. The CDR3 coding sequence is TGTGCCAGCAGTTACGCTCCAGGGGGAATGAACACTGAAGCTTTCTTT.

The chain is built from TRBV13 and TRBJ1-2; D gene ambiguous. Germline V CDR1 and CDR2: PRHDT, FYEKMQ (reference sequence). This CDR3 has 17 residues. V was trimmed by 0 bases and J by 5 bases, leaving 19 bases between them. CDR3 amino acids: CASSLGPSGAQNYGYTF. In DNA form, the CDR3 reads TGTGCCAGCAGCTTAGGCCCATCGGGAGCACAAAATTATGGCTACACCTTC.

This chain links TRBV6-6 with TRBJ2-7; TRBD1 agrees at 7 bases. This CDR3 has 16 residues. Per germline, CDR1 MNHNY and CDR2 SVGAGI (reference sequence). With V trimmed by 0 bases and J by 1 base, 6 bases remained unmatched. The CDR3 region is CASSYSATGISYEQYF. The CDR3 DNA reads as TGTGCCAGCAGTTACTCCGCGACAGGGATTTCCTACGAGCAGTACTTC.

A few counts support this clone. One end of the junction is discordant with germline, which a read error may explain. V and J are TRBV2 and TRBJ1-2, with TRBD1 as a possible D gene (6 bases). The length of the CDR3 is 13 residues. Germline V gives CDR1 SNHLY, CDR2 FYNNEI. The CDR3 loop is CASSEADSYGYTF. The CDR3 nucleotides read TGTGCCAGCAGCGAAGCGGACAGCTATGGCTACACCTTC. Using reference TRBV2 and TRBJ1-2 for the parts outside the CDR3, the full variable domain is EPEVTQTPSHQVTQMGQEVILRCVPISNHLYFYWYRQILGQKVEFLVSFYNNEISEKSEIFDDQFSVERPDGSNFTLKIRSTKLEDSAMYFCASSEADSYGYTFGSGTRLTVV.

This chain joins TRBV2 and TRBJ1-1; no reliable D call. CDR3 length equals 14 residues. V lost 2 bases, J lost 6 bases, and 13 bases lay in between. Germline CDR1 reads SNHLY; CDR2 reads FYNNEI. The CDR3 region is CASSESPRSSEAFF. The CDR3 coding sequence is TGTGCCAGCAGTGAATCGCCCAGGTCCTCTGAAGCTTTCTTT.

CDR3: CASSLGLAGAYEQYF. The DNA of the CDR3 is TGTGCCAGCAGCTTGGGGCTAGCGGGAGCCTACGAGCAGTACTTC. The gene calls are TRBV5-8 and TRBJ2-7; 10 positions agree with TRBD2. J lost 2 bases, V lost 0 bases, and 2 bases had no gene match. The germline gives CDR1 SGHTS, CDR2 YDEGEE. This CDR3 comprises 15 residues.

This rearrangement joins TRBV7-2 to TRBJ1-2, with D perhaps TRBD1 (5 bases). The V gene lost 1 base and the J gene lost 4 bases, with 19 bases spanning the gap. The V gene's germline CDR1 is SGHTA and CDR2 FQGNSA. This CDR3 has 17 amino acids. In nucleotides, the CDR3 is TGTGCCAGCAGCTTAGAAGGGTCCAGGGTCTTTGGCTATGGCTACACCTTC. As protein: CASSLEGSRVFGYGYTF.

The V and J genes are TRBV6-1 and TRBJ2-3; possibly TRBD2 for D (5 bases). The CDR3 spans 13 residues. V lost 1 base and J 5 bases, leaving 7 bases between the germline ends. Germline assignment: CDR1 MNHNS and CDR2 SASEGT. For the CDR3, the DNA is TGTGCCAGCAGTGAAGTAGAGGGAGATACGCAGTATTTT. Residues: CASSEVEGDTQYF.

This rearrangement joins TRBV5-1 to TRBJ1-2, with 10 nucleotides matching TRBD1. V gave up 4 bases and J gave up 2 bases; unmatched junction bases: 2. This CDR3 is 14 amino acids long. Per germline, CDR1 SGHRS and CDR2 YFSETQ. CDR3 protein: CASSPGQGNYGYTF. The CDR3 DNA is TGCGCCAGCAGCCCGGGACAGGGGAACTATGGCTACACCTTC.

The rearrangement joins TRBV15 to TRBJ2-7, with D uncertain. The germline CDR1 and CDR2 sequences are LNHNV and YYDKDF (reference sequence). CDR3 length: 15 residues. V lost 0 bases to trimming and J lost 5 bases, with 14 bases between them. The CDR3 spells CATSRDGTRTHEQYF. CDR3 sequence (DNA): TGTGCCACCAGCAGAGATGGCACGAGGACCCACGAGCAGTACTTC.

The chain recombines TRBV29-1 with TRBJ2-1; 12 nucleotides align to TRBD2. The trim removed 7 bases at V and 7 bases at J, leaving 8 bases unmatched. The germline V gene encodes CDR1 SQVTM and CDR2 ANQGSEA. CDR3 length: 14 amino acids. The CDR3 DNA sequence: TGCAGCGCCCTGACTAGCGGGGGAATAAATGAGCAGTTCTTC. Protein sequence: CSALTSGGINEQFF.

The V call is TRBV28, the J call TRBJ2-1; 10 bases map to TRBD1. The V gene's germline CDR1 is MDHEN and CDR2 SYDVKM. V gave up 3 bases and J gave up 9 bases; unmatched junction bases: 5. The CDR3 is 14 residues long. The CDR3 is CASSLTGGLVEQFF. CDR3 in DNA: TGTGCCAGCAGTTTGACAGGGGGCCTAGTTGAGCAGTTCTTC. Filled out from reference TRBV28 and TRBJ2-1, the complete variable domain reads DVKVTQSSRYLVKRTGEKVFLECVQDMDHENMFWYRQDPGLGLRLIYFSYDVKMKEKGDIPEGYSVSREKKERFSLILESASTNQTSMYLCASSLTGGLVEQFFGPGTRLTVL.

The chain uses TRBV18 and TRBJ2-1; 10 nucleotides align to TRBD1. Germline CDR1 is KGHSH and CDR2 is LQKENI. Germline trimming cut 4 bases from V and 2 bases from J; bases unmatched to any gene: 5. CDR3 length: 16 amino acids. CDR3: CASSLPGQGAYNEQFF. The DNA of the CDR3 is TGTGCCAGCTCACTCCCAGGACAGGGGGCCTACAATGAGCAGTTCTTC.

This rearrangement joins TRBV10-2 to TRBJ2-3; 11 nucleotides line up with TRBD2. The trim removed 6 bases at V and 2 bases at J, leaving 19 bases unmatched. Germline CDR1 and CDR2: WSHSY and SAAADI. The CDR3 is made up of 20 amino acids. The CDR3 region is CASRGITSGGPQGFTDTQYF. The DNA for the CDR3 is TGCGCCAGCAGGGGGATCACTAGCGGGGGACCCCAAGGCTTCACAGATACGCAGTATTTT.